The 3 T cell receptor beta chains reported below all come from one sample, sequenced in a study of T cell responses to AZD1222 COVID-19 vaccine. Some clones are missing from TCRdb's copy, which holds only in-frame ones; the method was immunoSEQ multiplex PCR. The data hold tens of thousands of clones, with over 75% observed a single time. The sequencing used peripheral blood, collected 28 days after the second AZD1222 dose. These receptors all stem from an adult who received the AZD1222 COVID-19 vaccine.

The CDR3 sequence: CATSRDSGDYGYTF. The CDR3, as DNA: TGTGCCACCAGCAGAGATTCGGGGGACTATGGCTACACCTTC. V and J are TRBV15 and TRBJ1-2, with D possibly TRBD1 on 5 matching bases. V lost 0 bases to trimming and J lost 3 bases, with 8 bases between them. The CDR3 spans 14 residues. Looked up from germline, CDR1 is LNHNV and CDR2 is YYDKDF (reference sequence).

The chain recombines TRBV24-1 with TRBJ1-1; D gene ambiguous. CDR1 is KGHDR and CDR2 is SFDVKD in the germline V gene. The CDR3 is 11 amino acids. Trimming cost V 2 bases and J 6 bases, with 3 bases left between them. CDR3 bases: TGTGCCACCAGTGATTCCCCTGAAGCTTTCTTT. Its protein is CATSDSPEAFF.

The CDR3 nucleotides are TGTGCCAGTAATAAACAGGGGGCGGCGGATACGCAGTATTTT. Its protein is CASNKQGAADTQYF. The V gene is TRBV19, the J gene TRBJ2-3; 9 nucleotides line up with TRBD1. The V and J ends lost 7 bases and 6 bases, in that order; junction bases with no gene match: 8. The CDR3 spans 14 residues. Germline values: CDR1 LNHDA, CDR2 SQIVND (reference sequence).